This TCR beta chain appears in the sequencing data of a study of OX40 agonist ivuxolimab in advanced cancers. This CDR3 has 14 residues. Germline assignment: CDR1 SEHNR and CDR2 FQNEAQ (reference sequence). J gave up 4 bases and V 4 bases, and 5 bases lay outside the gene matches. The repertoire was sequenced with immunoSEQ multiplex PCR; TCRdb's copy has only in-frame clones and lacks some. The sample comprises around 37,000 clones, 85% to 90% of which are singletons, and 13% rests with the top ten. This TCR derives from an adult with an advanced solid tumor such as melanoma, head and neck, liver or kidney cancer. The sample here was CD4+ or CD8+ T cells sorted from blood, taken in a trial of the OX40 agonist ivuxolimab. V and J are TRBV7-9 and TRBJ2-3; 7 positions agree with TRBD2. For the CDR3, the DNA is TGTGCCAGCAGCTGGGGGGGAGACGCAGATACGCAGTATTTT. Its translation is CASSWGGDADTQYF.